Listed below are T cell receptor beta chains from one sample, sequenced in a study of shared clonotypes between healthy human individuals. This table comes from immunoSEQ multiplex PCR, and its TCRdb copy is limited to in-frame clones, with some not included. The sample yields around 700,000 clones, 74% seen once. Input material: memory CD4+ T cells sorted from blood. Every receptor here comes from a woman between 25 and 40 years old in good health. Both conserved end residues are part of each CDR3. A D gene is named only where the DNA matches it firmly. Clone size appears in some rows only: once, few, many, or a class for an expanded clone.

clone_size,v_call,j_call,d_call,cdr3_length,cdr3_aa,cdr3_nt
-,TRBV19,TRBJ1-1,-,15,CASSPGFPRSTEAFF,TGTGCCAGTAGTCCAGGGTTCCCAAGGAGCACTGAAGCTTTCTTT
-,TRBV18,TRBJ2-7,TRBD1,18,CASSPPSFGQGHTYEQYF,TGTGCCAGCTCACCACCGTCATTCGGACAGGGTCACACCTACGAGCAGTACTTC
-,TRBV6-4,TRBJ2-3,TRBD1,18,CASSGQKTGYTSTDTQYF,TGTGCCAGCAGTGGTCAAAAGACAGGGTATACTAGCACAGATACGCAGTATTTT
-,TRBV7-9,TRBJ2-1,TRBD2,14,CASSAGTRFNEQFF,TGTGCCAGCAGCGCCGGGACTAGGTTCAATGAGCAGTTCTTC
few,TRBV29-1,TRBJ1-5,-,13,CSVAREVNQPQHF,TGCAGCGTTGCCAGGGAGGTCAATCAGCCCCAGCATTTT
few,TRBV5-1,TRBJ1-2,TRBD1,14,CASSLEGQGRGYTF,TGCGCCAGCAGCTTGGAGGGACAGGGGCGCGGCTACACCTTC
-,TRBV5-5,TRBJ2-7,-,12,CASSSIYYEQYF,TGTGCCAGCAGCTCCATTTACTACGAGCAGTACTTC
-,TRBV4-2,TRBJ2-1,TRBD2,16,CASSQHSGNSYNEQFF,TGTGCCAGCAGCCAACATAGCGGGAACTCCTACAATGAGCAGTTCTTC
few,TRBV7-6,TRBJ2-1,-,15,CASSLGGGGYNEQFF,TGTGCCAGCAGCTTAGGTGGGGGAGGCTACAATGAGCAGTTCTTC
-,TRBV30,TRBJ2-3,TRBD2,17,CAWTPGGRLAGRDTQYF,TGTGCCTGGACCCCGGGGGGAAGACTAGCGGGGAGGGATACGCAGTATTTT
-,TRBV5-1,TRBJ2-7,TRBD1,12,CASSRQGNEQYF,TGCGCCAGCAGTCGACAGGGCAACGAGCAGTACTTC
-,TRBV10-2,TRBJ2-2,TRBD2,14,CASQRGTNTGELFF,TGCGCCAGCCAGCGGGGAACGAACACCGGGGAGCTGTTTTTT
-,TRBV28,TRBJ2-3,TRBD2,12,CASRPSGITQYF,TGTGCCAGCAGACCCAGCGGGATAACGCAGTATTTT
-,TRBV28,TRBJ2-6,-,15,CASSLWGAGANVLTF,TGTGCCAGCAGTTTATGGGGGGCTGGGGCCAACGTCCTGACTTTC
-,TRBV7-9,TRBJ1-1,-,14,CASSSSGWNTEAFF,TGTGCCAGCAGCTCGTCAGGGTGGAACACTGAAGCTTTCTTT
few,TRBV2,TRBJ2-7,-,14,CASHRQVNSYEQYF,TGTGCCAGCCATAGACAGGTGAACTCCTACGAGCAGTACTTC
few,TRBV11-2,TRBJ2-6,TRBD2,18,CASSLPQWGGSGANVLTF,TGTGCCAGCAGCTTACCACAGTGGGGGGGCTCTGGGGCCAACGTCCTGACTTTC
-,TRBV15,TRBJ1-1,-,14,CATSREAVNTEAFF,TGTGCCACCAGCAGAGAAGCGGTGAACACTGAAGCTTTCTTT
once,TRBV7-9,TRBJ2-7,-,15,CASSLEGAHSYEQYF,TGTGCCAGCAGCTTAGAAGGGGCCCACTCCTACGAGCAGTACTTC
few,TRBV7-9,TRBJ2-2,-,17,CASRIIVGRMADGELFF,TGTGCCAGCAGGATAATCGTGGGGAGAATGGCAGACGGGGAGCTGTTTTTT
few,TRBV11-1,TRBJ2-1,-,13,CASTQAVYNEQFF,TGTGCCAGCACGCAGGCGGTCTACAATGAGCAGTTCTTC
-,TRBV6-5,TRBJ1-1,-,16,CASSYGRAGYRSEAFF,TGTGCCAGCAGTTACGGCAGGGCGGGTTATCGCTCTGAAGCTTTCTTT
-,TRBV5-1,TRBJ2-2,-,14,CASSLLTDTGELFF,TGCGCCAGCAGCCTGCTTACAGACACCGGGGAGCTGTTTTTT
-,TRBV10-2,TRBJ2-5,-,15,CASSAGHGRQETQYF,TGCGCCAGCAGTGCGGGACACGGTCGACAAGAGACCCAGTACTTC
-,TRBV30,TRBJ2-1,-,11,CAHHRVHEQFF,TGTGCCCACCACAGGGTTCACGAGCAGTTCTTC
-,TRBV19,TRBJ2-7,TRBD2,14,CASSTTGTSDEQYF,TGTGCCAGTAGTACGACCGGGACTAGCGACGAGCAGTACTTC
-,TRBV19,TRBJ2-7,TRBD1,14,CASSLTGKTYEQYF,TGTGCCAGTAGTTTGACAGGGAAGACCTACGAGCAGTACTTC
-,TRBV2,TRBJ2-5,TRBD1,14,CASTDDRGLETQYF,TGTGCCAGCACGGATGACAGGGGGCTAGAGACCCAGTACTTC
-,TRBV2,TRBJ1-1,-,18,CASSRGHPQDPLNTEAFF,TGTGCCAGCAGTAGGGGACACCCACAAGATCCCCTGAACACTGAAGCTTTCTTT
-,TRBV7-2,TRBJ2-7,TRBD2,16,CASSFEGGIETYEQYF,TGTGCCAGCAGCTTCGAGGGAGGGATTGAGACCTACGAGCAGTACTTC
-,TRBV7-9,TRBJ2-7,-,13,CASSRGVLYEQYF,TGTGCCAGCAGCCGCGGGGTCCTCTACGAGCAGTACTTC
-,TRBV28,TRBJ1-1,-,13,CASTFEWGTEAFF,TGTGCCAGCACCTTCGAATGGGGCACTGAAGCTTTCTTT
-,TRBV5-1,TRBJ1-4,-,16,CASSLRPATYNEKLFF,TGCGCCAGCAGCTTGAGACCGGCGACTTATAATGAAAAACTGTTTTTT
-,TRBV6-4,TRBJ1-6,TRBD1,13,CASRDRENSPLHF,TGTGCCAGCAGGGACAGGGAGAATTCACCCCTCCACTTT
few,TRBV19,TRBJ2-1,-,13,CASSRGNANEQFF,TGTGCCAGTAGTAGGGGGAACGCCAATGAGCAGTTCTTC
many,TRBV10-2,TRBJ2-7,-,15,CASSEEDQTFYEQYF,TGCGCCAGCAGTGAGGAAGATCAAACTTTCTACGAGCAGTACTTC
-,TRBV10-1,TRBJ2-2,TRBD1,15,CASSRRDRGLGELFF,TGCGCCAGCAGTCGCCGGGACAGGGGTCTTGGGGAGCTGTTTTTT
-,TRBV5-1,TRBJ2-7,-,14,CASTREGQAYEQYF,TGCGCCAGCACTCGGGAGGGACAGGCCTACGAGCAGTACTTC
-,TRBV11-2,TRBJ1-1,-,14,CASSLQGLQTEAFF,TGTGCCAGCAGCTTACAGGGGCTTCAGACTGAAGCTTTCTTT
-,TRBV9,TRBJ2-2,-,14,CASSVAGETGELFF,TGTGCCAGCAGCGTAGCGGGGGAAACCGGGGAGCTGTTTTTT
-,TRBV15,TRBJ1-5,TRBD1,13,CATSRDRDLPQHF,TGTGCCACCAGCAGGGACAGGGACCTGCCCCAGCATTTT
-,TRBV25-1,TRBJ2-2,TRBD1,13,CASSGQGTGELFF,TGTGCCAGCAGTGGACAGGGTACCGGGGAGCTGTTTTTT
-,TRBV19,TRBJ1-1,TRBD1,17,CASAGQGNFNLDTEAFF,TGTGCCAGCGCGGGACAGGGGAATTTTAACTTAGACACTGAAGCTTTCTTT
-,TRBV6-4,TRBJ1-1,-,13,CASSGTENTEAFF,TGTGCCAGCAGTGGGACTGAGAACACTGAAGCTTTCTTT
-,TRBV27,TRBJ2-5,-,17,CASSLLAGPNLQETQYF,TGTGCCAGCAGTTTACTGGCGGGTCCTAACCTACAAGAGACCCAGTACTTC
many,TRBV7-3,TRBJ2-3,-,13,CASSSVSTDTQYF,TGTGCCAGCAGCTCCGTTAGCACAGATACGCAGTATTTT
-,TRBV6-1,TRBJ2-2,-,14,CASRTGSNTGELFF,TGTGCCAGCAGGACAGGCTCGAACACCGGGGAGCTGTTTTTT
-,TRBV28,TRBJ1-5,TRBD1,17,CASSIQAQGGRYQPQHF,TGTGCCAGCAGTATCCAGGCCCAGGGGGGACGGTATCAGCCCCAGCATTTT
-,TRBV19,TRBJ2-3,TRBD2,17,CASSKRTSGKFTDTQYF,TGTGCCAGTAGTAAGAGGACTAGCGGGAAATTCACAGATACGCAGTATTTT
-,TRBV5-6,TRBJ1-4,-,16,CASSLGPTATNEKLFF,TGTGCCAGCAGCTTGGGACCTACAGCAACTAATGAAAAACTGTTTTTT
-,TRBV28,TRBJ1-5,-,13,CASSTAGDQPQHF,TGTGCCAGCAGCACAGCAGGCGACCAGCCCCAGCATTTT
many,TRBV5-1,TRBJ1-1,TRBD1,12,CASSIGQGEAFF,TGCGCCAGCAGCATAGGACAGGGCGAAGCTTTCTTT
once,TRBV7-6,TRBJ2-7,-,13,CASSLKKSYEQYF,TGTGCCAGCAGCTTAAAGAAAAGCTACGAGCAGTACTTC
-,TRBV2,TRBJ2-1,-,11,CASSAGYEQFF,TGTGCCAGCAGTGCGGGGTATGAGCAGTTCTTC
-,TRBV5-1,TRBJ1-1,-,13,CASSLQGSDEAFF,TGCGCCAGCAGCTTGCAGGGGTCTGATGAAGCTTTCTTT
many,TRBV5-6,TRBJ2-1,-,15,CASSLLPVARNEQFF,TGTGCCAGCAGCTTGTTGCCGGTAGCGCGGAATGAGCAGTTCTTC
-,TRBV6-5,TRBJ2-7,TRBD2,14,CASSQAGAWGEQYF,TGTGCCAGCAGCCAAGCGGGAGCGTGGGGAGAGCAGTACTTC